Given below is one TCR beta chain in context. Its antigen is unidentified. Germline CDR1 reads SGHTA; CDR2 reads FQGNSA. The CDR3 contains 14 residues. Trimming shortened V by 5 bases and J by 0 bases, and 10 bases separated the two germline ends. This record comes from a study of cytomegalovirus exposure and HLA in healthy donors. Study findings and constraints: Segments of the TCR beta V type were, in most cases, productive about 87% or about 30% of the time in an earlier analysis.

The primer mix had 60 Vbeta and 13 Jbeta primers. The table came from immunoSEQ multiplex PCR; TCRdb's copy has only in-frame clones and leaves some out. The repertoire holds 150,000 to 200,000 clones, roughly 85% seen once, with approximately 2.2% in the top ten. This chain connects TRBV7-2 to TRBJ2-5; a weak D match, TRBD1 (5 bases). This clonotype was obtained from a woman in her forties or fifties in good health and CMV-seronegative. Sequencing was carried out using PBMCs. CDR3 nucleotides: TGTGCCAGCAGCCCCCCGGACAACCAAGAGACCCAGTACTTC. Translating gives CASSPPDNQETQYF.